Listed here are 22 T cell receptor beta chains from one sample, sequenced in a study of spatial heterogeneity in lung cancer. Documented time point: sample taken at primary tumor resection. TCRdb itself ran the 5' RACE reads through MiXCR, one entry per CDR3 protein. The data contain tens of thousands of distinct CDR3 sequences, roughly 15% of them singletons. These receptors' antigens are unknown. Study results and limitations: Higher tumor mutation counts went along with higher counts of expanded intratumoral alpha and beta TCRs.

The sample was lung tumor tissue, taken at surgery. These receptor sequences come from a female donor with early-stage non-small cell lung cancer.

This chain uses TRBV12-3 or TRBV12-4 with TRBJ2-4; perhaps D is TRBD1 or TRBD2 (6 bases each). The CDR3 sequence is 14 residues long. The V end lost 3 bases, the J end lost 7 bases, and 13 bases lay between the germline ends. The CDR3 bases are TGTGCCAGCAGTTTGGTGACTAGGGGGAACATTCAGTACTTC. Translating gives CASSLVTRGNIQYF.

This clonotype was counted a single time. The rearrangement joins TRBV7-3 to TRBJ2-2; D is undetermined. V was shortened by 0 bases and J by 1 base, with 6 bases between the two germline ends. Germline V gene sequence: CDR1 SGHTA, CDR2 FQGTGA. The CDR3 loop spans 15 amino acids. CDR3 nucleotides: TGTGCCAGCAGCTTAACTTACGGGAACACCGGGGAGCTGTTTTTT. It encodes CASSLTYGNTGELFF.

This clonotype was detected ten times or more. This chain uses TRBV20-1 with TRBJ2-3, with D maybe TRBD2 (5 bases). The CDR3 extends over 16 amino acids. The ends were cut back, 6 bases at V and 0 bases at J, with 19 bases in the middle. Germline lookup yields CDR1 DFQATT and CDR2 SNEGSKA (reference sequence). The CDR3 reads CSAEGFGRESTDTQYF. CDR3 in DNA: TGCAGTGCCGAAGGGTTTGGGAGAGAGAGCACAGATACGCAGTATTTT.

The gene calls are TRBV2 and TRBJ2-3; D remains ambiguous. V lost 5 bases and J lost 6, with 18 bases in between. The germline CDR1 and CDR2 sequences are SNHLY and FYNNEI. The CDR3 covers 15 residues. In DNA form, the CDR3 reads TGTGCCAGCAGTTTACCTCAGGCTTCGTGGGATACGCAGTATTTT. Translation: CASSLPQASWDTQYF.

This clonotype has just a few counts. V is TRBV12-3 or TRBV12-4 and J is TRBJ2-3; D uncertain. The CDR3 extends over 14 amino acids. The V end lost 6 bases, the J end lost 1 base, and 11 bases lay between the germline ends. CDR3 coding DNA: TGTGCCAGCAGCCGCTCCGAGGGCACAGATACGCAGTATTTT. Protein sequence: CASSRSEGTDTQYF.

This clonotype was counted at least ten times. The chain carries TRBV20-1 and TRBJ2-7, with D possibly being TRBD1 or TRBD2 (6 bases each). Trimming left V 4 bases short and J 3 bases short, with 16 bases between. Germline V lookup: CDR1 DFQATT, CDR2 SNEGSKA (reference sequence). The CDR3 is 14 residues long. The CDR3 spells CSANTRGLNYEQYF. The DNA for the CDR3 is TGCAGTGCTAACACTCGGGGGCTTAACTACGAGCAGTACTTC.

There are many counts of this clonotype. The gene calls are TRBV21-1 and TRBJ2-1; the D call TRBD2 from the table was never checked on the DNA. TRBV21-1 represents a pseudogene. CDR3 length: 18 amino acids. CDR3 in DNA: TGTGCCAGCAGCCGGGGTCTCTGCGGGAGAAAACGGGTCATTGAGCAGTTCTTC. This translates into CASSRGLCGRKRVIEQFF.

The rearrangement joins TRBV11-3 to TRBJ2-7, with D possibly TRBD2 on 5 matching bases. This CDR3 has 14 amino acids. Deletions cut 6 bases from V and 2 bases from J, with 14 bases between. Germline values: CDR1 SGHNT, CDR2 YENEEA. For the CDR3, the DNA is TGTGCCAGCAGTTTACCGGGAAGACCCTACGAGCAGTACTTC. Translated: CASSLPGRPYEQYF.

Note on this clonotype: A much more abundant neighbour one base away suggests this may be a read error. The chain employs TRBV7-2 and TRBJ2-5; D unclear. The CDR3 has 12 residues. Trimming cost V 2 bases and J 5 bases, with 6 bases left between them. The germline V gene has CDR1 SGHTA and CDR2 FQGNSA. The CDR3: CASSLWAETQYF. The CDR3 DNA sequence: TGTGCCAGCAGCTTATGGGCTGAGACCCAGTACTTC.

The chain joins TRBV28 to TRBJ2-7; 9 positions match TRBD2. The junction had 4 bases not matched to a gene; V was cut back by 2 bases and J by 5 bases. The CDR3 is 14 amino acids. The germline V gene encodes CDR1 MDHEN and CDR2 SYDVKM. The CDR3 coding sequence is TGTGCCAGCAGTTTAGCGGGAGGGCCGAACGAGCAGTACTTC. This encodes CASSLAGGPNEQYF.

This clonotype was observed a handful of times. The J gene is TRBJ2-7, the V gene TRBV3-1; perhaps TRBD2 as D (5 bases). Germline lookup yields CDR1 LGHDT and CDR2 YNNKEL (reference sequence). The CDR3 is made up of 14 amino acids. The germline V and J ends were trimmed by 3 bases and 4 bases, with 13 bases remaining between them. Here the CDR3 reads CASSQGRRKYEQYF. The CDR3 region has the DNA TGTGCCAGCAGCCAGGGTAGGAGGAAGTACGAGCAGTACTTC.

This clonotype has a count of ten or more. The V call is TRBV10-3, the J call TRBJ2-1; D possibly matches TRBD1 or TRBD2 (5 bases each). Trimming pared 4 bases from V and 11 bases from J, leaving 18 bases between. The CDR3 is 14 residues long. Germline V CDR1 and CDR2: ENHRY, SYGVKD. CDR3 DNA: TGTGCCATCAGTGGAGGGCCTCAGACAGACAAGCAGTTCTTC. Protein sequence: CAISGGPQTDKQFF.

This clonotype occurred a few times. V is TRBV4-1 and J is TRBJ2-6; a weak D match, TRBD1 (5 bases). V was cut by 0 bases and J by 0 bases, with 12 bases left in between. From germline, CDR1 is MGHRA and CDR2 YSYEKL. The CDR3 extends over 18 amino acids. CDR3: CASSQEGQAFSGANVLTF. The CDR3 DNA is TGCGCCAGCAGCCAAGAGGGGCAGGCCTTCTCTGGGGCCAACGTCCTGACTTTC.

This clonotype was counted at least ten times. The V gene is TRBV7-3, the J gene TRBJ2-1; D might be TRBD1 or TRBD2, each matching 5 bases. The CDR3 is 15 amino acids. V lost 5 bases and J lost 5, with 16 bases in between. Looked up from germline, CDR1 is SGHTA and CDR2 is FQGTGA. The CDR3 protein is CASSPADTSNNEQFF. As DNA, the CDR3 is TGTGCCAGCAGCCCAGCGGACACAAGCAACAATGAGCAGTTCTTC. The entire variable domain, with the rest obtained from reference TRBV7-3 and TRBJ2-1, is as follows: GAGVSQTPSNKVTEKGKYVELRCDPISGHTALYWYRQSLGQGPEFLIYFQGTGAADDSGLPNDRFFAVRPEGSVSTLKIQRTERGDSAVYLCASSPADTSNNEQFFGPGTRLTVL.

The rearrangement links TRBV11-2 to TRBJ2-5, with 11 nucleotides matching TRBD2. Germline lookup yields CDR1 SGHAT and CDR2 FQNNGV. The V segment lost 1 base and the J segment 5 bases; nucleotides outside the gene matches: 9. The CDR3 is 17 amino acids. The CDR3 spells CASSLVLAGGPEETQYF. Here the CDR3 DNA reads TGTGCCAGCAGCTTAGTATTAGCGGGAGGGCCGGAGGAGACCCAGTACTTC.

This chain links TRBV2 with TRBJ2-5; TRBD2 matches 12 bases. Germline values: CDR1 SNHLY, CDR2 FYNNEI. V was clipped by 3 bases and J by 2 bases; unmatched bases: 1. The CDR3 consists of 15 residues. The CDR3 bases are TGTGCCAGCAGTGACGGGACTAGCGGGCAAGAGACCCAGTACTTC. It translates to CASSDGTSGQETQYF.

This clonotype showed up just a few times. The chain is built from TRBV29-1 and TRBJ2-1; 9 bases line up with TRBD1. Germline V gene lookup returns CDR1 SQVTM and CDR2 ANQGSEA. This CDR3 has 12 amino acids. Germline trimming cut 6 bases from V and 12 bases from J; bases unmatched to any gene: 9. The CDR3 sequence is CSVAGTGSRQFF. The CDR3 DNA reads TGCAGCGTAGCCGGGACAGGGAGTAGGCAGTTCTTC.

The chain carries TRBV6-5 and TRBJ2-4; tentatively, D is TRBD2 (6 bases). Germline-derived CDR1 and CDR2 are MNHEY and SVGAGI. The CDR3 consists of 15 residues. V gave up 0 bases and J gave up 8 bases, with 14 bases separating them. The chain's CDR3 is CASSYSKRLDYIQYF. As DNA, the CDR3 is TGTGCCAGCAGTTACTCGAAAAGACTAGATTACATTCAGTACTTC.

Many counts were recorded for this clonotype. V usage is TRBV18 and J usage is TRBJ2-5; 13 bases match TRBD2. Germline V lookup: CDR1 KGHSH, CDR2 LQKENI. There are 18 residues in the CDR3. Trimming removed 3 bases from V and 0 bases from J; junction bases left unmatched: 7. The CDR3 DNA reads as TGTGCCAGCTCACCGATGGGACTAGCGGGGACAAACCAAGAGACCCAGTACTTC. Translated, it gives CASSPMGLAGTNQETQYF. The full variable domain, with the rest looked up from reference TRBV18 and TRBJ2-5, is NAGVMQNPRHLVRRRGQEARLRCSPMKGHSHVYWYRQLPEEGLKFMVYLQKENIIDESGMPKERFSAEFPKEGPSILRIQQVVRGDSAAYFCASSPMGLAGTNQETQYFGPGTRLLVL.

At least ten counts were recorded for this clonotype. The chain has TRBV21-1 and TRBJ2-2; TRBD1, the D gene given by the table, was not confirmed from the DNA. TRBV21-1 is a pseudogene segment. CDR3 length: 17 amino acids. In DNA form, the CDR3 reads TGTGCCAGCAGCAAATCCCTAACAGGGGGCGCGGCCGGGGAGCTGTTTTTT. Translated: CASSKSLTGGAAGELFF.

This clonotype was counted many times. J is TRBJ2-2 and V is TRBV4-3; 8 bases match TRBD2. Unmatched junction bases numbered 9, after V lost 0 bases and J lost 3 bases. The V gene's germline CDR1 is LGHNA and CDR2 YSLEER. The CDR3 consists of 18 residues. DNA of the CDR3: TGCGCCAGCAGCCAAGAGGTCGACGGGGGGGCGGACACCGGGGAGCTGTTTTTT. It is translated as CASSQEVDGGADTGELFF.

Within the sample, this clonotype is medium-sized (0.01 to 0.1%). The chain couples TRBV7-2 to TRBJ2-7; TRBD1 aligns across 7 bases. The V gene end was trimmed by 1 base and the J gene end by 3 bases; junction bases not matched to a gene: 6. The CDR3 sequence is 15 residues long. Germline lookup yields CDR1 SGHTA and CDR2 FQGNSA. The DNA of the CDR3 is TGTGCCAGCAGCTTAGGCCAGGGGGAAATCTACGAGCAGTACTTC. Translating it yields CASSLGQGEIYEQYF.